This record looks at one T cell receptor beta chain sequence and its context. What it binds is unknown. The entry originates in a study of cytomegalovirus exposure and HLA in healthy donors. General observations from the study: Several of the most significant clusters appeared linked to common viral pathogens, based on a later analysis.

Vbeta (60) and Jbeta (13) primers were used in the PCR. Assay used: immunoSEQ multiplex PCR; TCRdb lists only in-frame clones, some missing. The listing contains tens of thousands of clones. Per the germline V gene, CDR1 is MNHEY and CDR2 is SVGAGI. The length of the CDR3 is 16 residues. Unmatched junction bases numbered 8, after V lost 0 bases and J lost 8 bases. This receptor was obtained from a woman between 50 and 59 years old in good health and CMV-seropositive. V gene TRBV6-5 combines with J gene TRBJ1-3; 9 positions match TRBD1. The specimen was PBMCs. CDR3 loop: CASSYSIRGQGHTIYF. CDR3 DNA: TGTGCCAGCAGTTACTCGATTAGGGGACAGGGACACACCATATATTTT.